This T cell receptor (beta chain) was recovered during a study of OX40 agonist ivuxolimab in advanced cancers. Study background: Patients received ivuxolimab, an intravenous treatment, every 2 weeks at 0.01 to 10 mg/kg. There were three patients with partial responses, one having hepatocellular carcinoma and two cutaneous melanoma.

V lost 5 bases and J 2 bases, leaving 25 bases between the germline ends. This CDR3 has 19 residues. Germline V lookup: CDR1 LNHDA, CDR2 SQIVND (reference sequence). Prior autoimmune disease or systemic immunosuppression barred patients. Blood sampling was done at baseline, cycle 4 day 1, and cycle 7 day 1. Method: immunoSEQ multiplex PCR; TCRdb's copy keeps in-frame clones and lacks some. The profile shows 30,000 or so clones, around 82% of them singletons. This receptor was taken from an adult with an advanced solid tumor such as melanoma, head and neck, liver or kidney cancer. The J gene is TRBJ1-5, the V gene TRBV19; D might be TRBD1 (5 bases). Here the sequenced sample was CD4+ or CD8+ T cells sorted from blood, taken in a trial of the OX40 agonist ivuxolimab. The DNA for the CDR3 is TGTGCCAGTAGTGTACCGGGACGTGACCTATGGAATGGCAATCAGCCCCAGCATTTT. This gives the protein CASSVPGRDLWNGNQPQHF.